One and the same sample provided the 10 T cell receptor beta chains below, sequenced in a study of T-cell reconstitution after alpha-beta-depleted transplantation in children. Unique molecular identifiers were incorporated into the prepared TCRbeta library. TCRdb re-analysed the PCR reads in MiXCR, keeping a single row per CDR3 protein. Of 500,000 or so distinct CDR3 sequences listed, about 31% are singletons. The specimen was PBMCs from the stem cell graft donor, collected from the stem cell graft. The receptor set was obtained from a human donor who donated a stem cell graft to a child with aplastic anemia.

This clonotype was picked up a small number of times. The genes are TRBV19 and TRBJ1-1, with D uncertain. The CDR3 is made up of 13 amino acids. Looked up from germline, CDR1 is LNHDA and CDR2 is SQIVND (reference sequence). V shed 0 bases and J shed 3 bases, with 5 bases lying between them. The CDR3 DNA reads TGTGCCAGTAGTATAGATCGGGACACTGAAGCTTTCTTT. This translates into CASSIDRDTEAFF.

This clonotype was detected only a few times. The chain is built from TRBV20-1 and TRBJ2-1, with D maybe TRBD1 (6 bases). CDR1 is DFQATT and CDR2 is SNEGSKA in the germline V gene (reference sequence). CDR3 length: 12 amino acids. V dropped 7 bases and J dropped 8 bases, with 15 bases sitting between them. The CDR3 region has the DNA TGCAGTGTCCCGTACAGGGACGATGAGCAGTTCTTC. This gives the protein CSVPYRDDEQFF.

The chain employs TRBV29-1 and TRBJ2-7; D possibly corresponds to TRBD1 (5 bases). The CDR3 sequence is 12 residues long. The germline CDR1 and CDR2 sequences are SQVTM and ANQGSEA. V was shortened by 6 bases and J by 4 bases, with 13 bases between the two germline ends. CDR3 loop: CSVGPGAYEQYF. CDR3 nucleotides: TGCAGCGTGGGGCCTGGGGCTTACGAGCAGTACTTC.

The chain joins TRBV7-8 to TRBJ1-5; D is unresolved. This CDR3 region has 13 residues. Germline CDR1 reads SGHVS; CDR2 reads FQNEAQ. V lost 5 bases, J lost 7 bases, and 12 bases lay in between. CDR3 residues: CASSTWTEQPQHF. CDR3 in DNA: TGTGCCAGCAGCACTTGGACTGAGCAGCCCCAGCATTTT. The full variable domain, rest sourced from reference TRBV7-8 and TRBJ1-5, is GAGVSQSPRYKVAKRGQDVALRCDPISGHVSLFWYQQALGQGPEFLTYFQNEAQLDKSGLPSDRFFAERPEGSVSTLKIQRTQQEDSAVYLCASSTWTEQPQHFGDGTRLSIL.

The chain has TRBV5-1 and TRBJ2-2; D is unclear. V gave up 0 bases and J gave up 2 bases, with 8 bases separating them. CDR3 length equals 15 residues. Germline CDR1 is SGHRS and CDR2 is YFSETQ. The CDR3 DNA is TGCGCCAGCAGCTTGGAGTGGGTTAACACCGGGGAGCTGTTTTTT. Translated: CASSLEWVNTGELFF.

This clonotype was seen a few times. The rearrangement joins TRBV29-1 to TRBJ2-1, with 8 bases lining up with TRBD1. The CDR3 is 13 amino acids. Looked up from germline, CDR1 is SQVTM and CDR2 is ANQGSEA. V dropped 3 bases and J dropped 11; count of bases not matched to a gene: 9. Written as DNA, the CDR3 is TGCAGCGTTGAGGGACAGGCCGAAACTAAGCAGTTCTTC. This sequence encodes CSVEGQAETKQFF.

The rearrangement joins TRBV12-3 or TRBV12-4 to TRBJ1-3; 7 nucleotides align to TRBD1. This CDR3 has 17 residues. Losses at the gene ends were 5 bases for V and 0 bases for J; bases not matched to a gene: 10. The CDR3 spells CASSRGQVKYSGNTIYF. The CDR3 DNA reads TGTGCCAGCAGTCGTGGACAGGTCAAATACTCTGGAAACACCATATATTTT.

The chain is built from TRBV12-3 or TRBV12-4 and TRBJ2-1; D might be TRBD2 (6 bases). The CDR3 covers 12 residues. Trimming removed 5 bases from V and 6 bases from J, with 8 bases in between. The CDR3 nucleotides read TGTGCCAGCAGTCAGACTAGCAATGAGCAGTTCTTC. Amino acids: CASSQTSNEQFF.

This clonotype occurred a few times. The chain recombines TRBV20-1 with TRBJ2-1; no clear D. With 3 bases removed from V and 10 bases from J, the gap between germline ends came to 16 bases. The CDR3 spans 13 residues. Germline lookup yields CDR1 DFQATT and CDR2 SNEGSKA (reference sequence). The chain's CDR3 is CSARSGIVREQFF. CDR3 sequence (DNA): TGCAGTGCTAGGAGTGGGATTGTTCGCGAGCAGTTCTTC.

J is TRBJ2-6 and V is TRBV6-2 or TRBV6-3; 9 nucleotides agree with TRBD1. There are 18 residues in the CDR3. With V trimmed by 5 bases and J by 2 bases, 10 bases remained unmatched. CDR1 is MNHEY and CDR2 is SVGEGT in the germline V gene. CDR3 protein: CASSTRDRVDAGANVLTF. The CDR3, as DNA: TGTGCCAGCAGTACCCGGGACAGGGTAGACGCTGGGGCCAACGTCCTGACTTTC.